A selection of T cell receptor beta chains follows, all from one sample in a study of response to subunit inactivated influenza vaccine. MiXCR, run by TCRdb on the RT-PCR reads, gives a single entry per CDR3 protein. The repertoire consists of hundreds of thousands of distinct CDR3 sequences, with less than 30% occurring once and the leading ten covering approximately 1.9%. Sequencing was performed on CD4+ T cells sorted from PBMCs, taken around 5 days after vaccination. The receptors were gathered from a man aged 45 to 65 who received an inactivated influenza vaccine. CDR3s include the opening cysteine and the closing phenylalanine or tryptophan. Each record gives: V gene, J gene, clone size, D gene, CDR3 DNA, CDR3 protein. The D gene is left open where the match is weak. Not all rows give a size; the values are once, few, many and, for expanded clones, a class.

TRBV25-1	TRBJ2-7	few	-	TGTGCCAGCAGTGAGGATCGGGACAAGCAGTACTTC	CASSEDRDKQYF
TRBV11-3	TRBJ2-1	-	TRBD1	TGTGCCAGCAGCAAAATGACAGGGGATGAGCAGTTCTTC	CASSKMTGDEQFF
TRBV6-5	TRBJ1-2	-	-	TGTGCCAGCACTCAAGGGCTTGGCTACACCTTC	CASTQGLGYTF
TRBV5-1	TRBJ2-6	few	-	TGCGCCAGCAGCATACAGGGCTCTGGGGCCAACGTCCTGACTTTC	CASSIQGSGANVLTF
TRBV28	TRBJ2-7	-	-	TGTGCCAGCAGTTCGCAGTCATTCTCCTACGAGCAGTACTTC	CASSSQSFSYEQYF
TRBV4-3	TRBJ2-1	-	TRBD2	TGCGCCAGCAGCCAAGAACTGGGCGGGGGTTACAATGAGCAGTTCTTC	CASSQELGGGYNEQFF
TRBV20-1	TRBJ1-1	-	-	TGCAGTGCTAAGAGAGATCAGGAGAACACTGAAGCTTTCTTT	CSAKRDQENTEAFF
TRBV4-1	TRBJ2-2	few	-	TGCGCCAGCAGCCATATACAAGGGAGAGGCACCGGGGAGCTGTTTTTT	CASSHIQGRGTGELFF
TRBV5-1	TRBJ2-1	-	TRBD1	TGCGCCAGCAGCCGCCGACAGGGTTGGGATGAGCAGTTCTTC	CASSRRQGWDEQFF
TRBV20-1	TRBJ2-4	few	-	TGCAGTGCTAGTAGCCCAGTCTCTATAAACATTCAGTACTTC	CSASSPVSINIQYF
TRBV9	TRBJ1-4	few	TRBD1	TGTGCCAGCAGCTTTTTGACAGGGGGGAATGAAAAACTGTTTTTT	CASSFLTGGNEKLFF
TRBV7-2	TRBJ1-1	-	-	TGTGCCAGCAGCTTACGGGTGGTAGCTTTCTTT	CASSLRVVAFF
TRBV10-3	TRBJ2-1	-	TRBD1	TGTGCCATCTCCATTAGACAGGGTCTTGGGAATGAGCAGTTCTTC	CAISIRQGLGNEQFF
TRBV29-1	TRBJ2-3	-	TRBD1	TGCAGCGGAGCAGGGGGCGTTGGCACAGATACGCAGTATTTT	CSGAGGVGTDTQYF
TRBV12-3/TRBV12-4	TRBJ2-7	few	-	TGTGCCAGCAGTTTGACTACTAGCCATTCCGAGCAGTACTTC	CASSLTTSHSEQYF
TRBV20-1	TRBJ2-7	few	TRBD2	TGCAGTGCCTATCCCTTGAGCGGGGGGCTATACGAGCAGTACTTC	CSAYPLSGGLYEQYF
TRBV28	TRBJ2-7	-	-	TGTGCCAGCAGTTTATGGGCCGGGGACGAGCAGTACTTC	CASSLWAGDEQYF
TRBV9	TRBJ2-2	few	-	TGTGCCAGCAGCGTAGCTGGGAGGACCTACACCGGGGAGCTGTTTTTT	CASSVAGRTYTGELFF
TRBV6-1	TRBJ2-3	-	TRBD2	TGTGCCAGCACCCTGAGACCAGCGGGGGGATCAGATACGCAGTATTTT	CASTLRPAGGSDTQYF
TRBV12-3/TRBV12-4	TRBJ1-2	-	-	TGTGCCAGCACTGCAGTGAGCTCCCTCTATGGCTACACCTTC	CASTAVSSLYGYTF
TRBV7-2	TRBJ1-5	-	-	TGTGCCAGCAGCCTCTCGGGGATTGGGGTCAATCAGCCCCAGCATTTT	CASSLSGIGVNQPQHF
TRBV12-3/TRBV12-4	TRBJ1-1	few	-	TGTGCCAGCAGTTTAGGTCCCGGTTACCGTATGAACACTGAAGCTTTCTTT	CASSLGPGYRMNTEAFF
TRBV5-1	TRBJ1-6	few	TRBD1	TGCGCCAGCAGCCCGGACAGGATTAATTCACCCCTCCACTTT	CASSPDRINSPLHF
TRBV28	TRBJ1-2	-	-	TGTGCCAGCCATCGTGCAGACCACGGCTACACCTTC	CASHRADHGYTF
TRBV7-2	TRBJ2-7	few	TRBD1	TGTGCCAGCAGCTTTAGACAGGGGGCCTCCTACGAGCAGTACTTC	CASSFRQGASYEQYF
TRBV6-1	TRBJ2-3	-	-	TGTGCCACGCGGGGACAGAAAGGCACAGATACGCAGTATTTT	CATRGQKGTDTQYF
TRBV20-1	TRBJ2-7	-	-	TGCAGTGCTGGGATAACAGGCTACGAGCAGTACTTC	CSAGITGYEQYF
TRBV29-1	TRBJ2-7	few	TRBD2	TGCAGCGTGGCGGGACTAGCGGCTTCCTACGAGCAGTACTTC	CSVAGLAASYEQYF
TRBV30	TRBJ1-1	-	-	TGTGCCTGGAGTAAGTACACTGAAGCTTTCTTT	CAWSKYTEAFF
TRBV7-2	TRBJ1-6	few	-	TGTGCCAGCAGCGGAGCCCGGGAACCAAATTCACCCCTCCACTTT	CASSGAREPNSPLHF
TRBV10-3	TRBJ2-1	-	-	TGTGCCATCAGTAAACAGGGATCTCACAATGAGCAGTTCTTC	CAISKQGSHNEQFF
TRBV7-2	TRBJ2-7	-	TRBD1	TGTGCCAGCAGCTTAGGAGGGCCGTCGGACAGGGGTTACGAGCAGTACTTC	CASSLGGPSDRGYEQYF
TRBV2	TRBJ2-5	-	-	TGTGCCAGCAGTCGGGCCCCGGGGGAGACCCAGTACTTC	CASSRAPGETQYF
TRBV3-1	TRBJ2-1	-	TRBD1	TGTGCCAGCAGCCAAAGGGACAGGGGTAACAATGAGCAGTTCTTC	CASSQRDRGNNEQFF
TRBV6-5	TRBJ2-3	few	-	TGTGCCAGCAGACTCGGACAGAACACAGATACGCAGTATTTT	CASRLGQNTDTQYF
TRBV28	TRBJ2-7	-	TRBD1	TGTGCCAGCAGCACCACGGGACAGGGGGTCCGGGAGCAGTACTTC	CASSTTGQGVREQYF
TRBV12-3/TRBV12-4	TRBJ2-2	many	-	TGTGCCAGCAGCTCAGTCCAGGCGAACACCGGGGAGCTGTTTTTT	CASSSVQANTGELFF
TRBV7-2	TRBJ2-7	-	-	TGTGCCAGCAGCTCCATTAAGGAGGGGTACGAGCAGTACTTC	CASSSIKEGYEQYF
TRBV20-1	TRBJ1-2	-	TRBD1	TGCAGTGCTGGACCGACAGGGACCAACTATGGCTACACCTTC	CSAGPTGTNYGYTF
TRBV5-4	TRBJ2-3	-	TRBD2	TGTGCCAGCACCCCCCGGGGGGGATTGGGCACAGATACGCAGTATTTT	CASTPRGGLGTDTQYF
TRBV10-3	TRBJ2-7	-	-	TGTGCCATCCCTCCTGGGCGGGCAACCTACGAGCAGTACTTC	CAIPPGRATYEQYF
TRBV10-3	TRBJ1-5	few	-	TGTGCCATCAGTGTGGGGGGGGCAGGGGAGGACAATCAGCCCCAGCATTTT	CAISVGGAGEDNQPQHF
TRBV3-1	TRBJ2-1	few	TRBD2	TGTGCCAGCAGCCAAGTTCCGCGGGGGGGACCTTTGAAGCAGTTCTTC	CASSQVPRGGPLKQFF
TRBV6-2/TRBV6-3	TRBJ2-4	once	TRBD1	TGTGCCAGCAGCCCATTGGGACAGCGCCTCTCCAAAAACATTCAGTACTTC	CASSPLGQRLSKNIQYF
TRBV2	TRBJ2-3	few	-	TGTGCCAGCAGTGAATCCCACCCCTCATGGGGGAGCACAGATACGCAGTATTTT	CASSESHPSWGSTDTQYF
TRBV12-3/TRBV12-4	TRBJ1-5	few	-	TGTGCCAGCAGTTGGGGGGGCGGGAGCAATCAGCCCCAGCATTTT	CASSWGGGSNQPQHF
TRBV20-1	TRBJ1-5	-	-	TGCAGTGCTAGTAGGGGACATCCCAATCAGCCCCAGCATTTT	CSASRGHPNQPQHF
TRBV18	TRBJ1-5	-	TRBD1	TGTGCCAGCTCACCAGGGACAGGGGGCCTAAATCAGCCCCAGCATTTT	CASSPGTGGLNQPQHF
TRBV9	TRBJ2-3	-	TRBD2	TGTGCCAGCAGGTCCGGGACTAGCGTTACAGATACGCAGTATTTT	CASRSGTSVTDTQYF
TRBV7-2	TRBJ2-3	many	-	TGTGCCAGCAGCTTAGGCCCCGGCACAGATACGCAGTATTTT	CASSLGPGTDTQYF
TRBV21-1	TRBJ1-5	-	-	TGTGCCAAGACCAGGGATCAGCCCCAGCATTTT	CAKTRDQPQHF
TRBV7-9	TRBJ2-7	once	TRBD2	TGTGCCAGCAGCTTAGGACTAGCGGTTACCGAGCAGTACTTC	CASSLGLAVTEQYF
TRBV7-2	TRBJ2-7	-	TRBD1	TGTGCCAGCAGCCCCTCAACCGGGACAGGGAACTACGAGCAGTACTTC	CASSPSTGTGNYEQYF
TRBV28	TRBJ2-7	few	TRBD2	TGTGCCAGCAGTTTCGTCCTAGCGGGGATTTACGAGCAGTACTTC	CASSFVLAGIYEQYF
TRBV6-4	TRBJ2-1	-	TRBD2	TGTGCCAGCAGTGACGGGACTAGCGGTATCGGTGAGCAGTTCTTC	CASSDGTSGIGEQFF
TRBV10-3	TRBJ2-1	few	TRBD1	TGTGCCATCAGTGTTGACAGGGGGCAGGAGCAGTTCTTC	CAISVDRGQEQFF
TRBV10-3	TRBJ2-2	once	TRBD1	TGTGCCACCGGAGACAGGGGGGACACCGGGGAGCTGTTTTTT	CATGDRGDTGELFF